This T cell receptor beta chain emerged from a study of CD8 T cells in ankylosing spondylitis. MiXCR, run by TCRdb on the 5' RACE reads, gives a single entry per CDR3 protein. Of 330,000 or so distinct CDR3 sequences in the sample, 6.5% to 10% were seen once. CDR3 size: 18 residues. The V end was cut by 4 bases, the J end by 1 base, with 22 bases between. The study's findings and limits: Roughly 8 highly homologous variants made up a TCR beta motif, and this motif appeared characteristic of ankylosing spondylitis blood.

Remarks on this clonotype: Its antigen is undetermined.

The chain uses TRBV12-3 or TRBV12-4 and TRBJ1-1; a weak D match, TRBD1 (6 bases). The sample consisted of blood, either unsorted or a sorted T cell fraction (not recorded which). The TCR was taken from a male donor with ankylosing spondylitis. The CDR3 is CASSSYVGGGPSNTEAFF. The CDR3 DNA is TGTGCCAGCAGTTCCTACGTAGGGGGGGGACCATCGAACACTGAAGCTTTCTTT.